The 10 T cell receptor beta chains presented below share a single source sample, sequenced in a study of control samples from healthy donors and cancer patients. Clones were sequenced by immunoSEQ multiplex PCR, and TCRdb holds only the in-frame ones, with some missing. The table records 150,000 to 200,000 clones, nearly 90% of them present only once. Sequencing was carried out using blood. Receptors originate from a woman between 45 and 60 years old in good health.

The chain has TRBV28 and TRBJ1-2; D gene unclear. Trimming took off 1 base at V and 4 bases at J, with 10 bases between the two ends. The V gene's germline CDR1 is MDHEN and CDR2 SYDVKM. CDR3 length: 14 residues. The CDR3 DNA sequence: TGTGCCAGCAGTTTATCTCAGGCAGTCTATGGCTACACCTTC. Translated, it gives CASSLSQAVYGYTF.

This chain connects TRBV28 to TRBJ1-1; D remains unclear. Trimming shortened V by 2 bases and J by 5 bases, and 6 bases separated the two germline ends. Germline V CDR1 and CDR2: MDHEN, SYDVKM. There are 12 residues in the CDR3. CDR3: CASSLRETEAFF. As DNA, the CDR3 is TGTGCCAGCAGTTTAAGGGAAACTGAAGCTTTCTTT. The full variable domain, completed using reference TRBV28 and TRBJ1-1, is DVKVTQSSRYLVKRTGEKVFLECVQDMDHENMFWYRQDPGLGLRLIYFSYDVKMKEKGDIPEGYSVSREKKERFSLILESASTNQTSMYLCASSLRETEAFFGQGTRLTVV.

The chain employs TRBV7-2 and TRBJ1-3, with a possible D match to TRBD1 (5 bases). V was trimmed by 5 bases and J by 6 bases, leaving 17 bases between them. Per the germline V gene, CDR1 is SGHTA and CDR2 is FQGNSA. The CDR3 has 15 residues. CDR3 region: CASSIKPWTLNTIYF. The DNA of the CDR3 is TGTGCCAGCAGCATAAAACCGTGGACATTAAACACCATATATTTT.

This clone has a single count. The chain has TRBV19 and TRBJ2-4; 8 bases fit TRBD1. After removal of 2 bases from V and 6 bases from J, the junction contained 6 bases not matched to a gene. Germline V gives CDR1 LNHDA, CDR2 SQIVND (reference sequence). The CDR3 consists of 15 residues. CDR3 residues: CASSIKGQGGNIQYF. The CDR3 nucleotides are TGTGCCAGTAGTATAAAAGGACAGGGAGGAAACATTCAGTACTTC.

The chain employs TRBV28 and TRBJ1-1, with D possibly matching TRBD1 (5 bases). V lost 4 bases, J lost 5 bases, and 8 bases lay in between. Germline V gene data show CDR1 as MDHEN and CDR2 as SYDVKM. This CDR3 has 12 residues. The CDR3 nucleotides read TGTGCCAGCAGTTGGGGGGAGACTGAAGCTTTCTTT. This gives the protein CASSWGETEAFF. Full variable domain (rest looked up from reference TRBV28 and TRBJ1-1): DVKVTQSSRYLVKRTGEKVFLECVQDMDHENMFWYRQDPGLGLRLIYFSYDVKMKEKGDIPEGYSVSREKKERFSLILESASTNQTSMYLCASSWGETEAFFGQGTRLTVV.

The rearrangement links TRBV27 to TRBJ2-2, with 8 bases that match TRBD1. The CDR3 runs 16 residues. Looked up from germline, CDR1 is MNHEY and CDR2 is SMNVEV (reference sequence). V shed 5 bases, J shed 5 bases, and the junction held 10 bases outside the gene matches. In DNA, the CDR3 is TGTGCCAGCAGTCCCCGGACAGGGACGAGAACCGGGGAGCTGTTTTTT. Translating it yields CASSPRTGTRTGELFF.

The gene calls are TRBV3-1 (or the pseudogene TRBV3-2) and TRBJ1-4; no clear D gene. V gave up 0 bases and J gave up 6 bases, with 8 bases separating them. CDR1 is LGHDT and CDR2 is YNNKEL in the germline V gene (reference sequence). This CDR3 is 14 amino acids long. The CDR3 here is CASSQDKGYEKLFF. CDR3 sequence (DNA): TGTGCCAGCAGCCAAGATAAAGGGTATGAAAAACTGTTTTTT.

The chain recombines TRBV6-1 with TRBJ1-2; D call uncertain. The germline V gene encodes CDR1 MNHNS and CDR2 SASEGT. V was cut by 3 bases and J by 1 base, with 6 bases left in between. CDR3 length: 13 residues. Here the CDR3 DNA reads TGTGCCAGCAGTGAGCTCTATAACTATGGCTACACCTTC. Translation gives CASSELYNYGYTF.

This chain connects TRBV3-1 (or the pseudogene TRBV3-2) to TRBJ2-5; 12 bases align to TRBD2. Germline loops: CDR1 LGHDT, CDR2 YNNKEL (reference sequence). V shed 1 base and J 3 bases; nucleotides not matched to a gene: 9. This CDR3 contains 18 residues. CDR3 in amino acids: CASSQARGLAGLEETQYF. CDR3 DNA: TGTGCCAGCAGCCAAGCTCGAGGACTAGCGGGACTCGAAGAGACCCAGTACTTC.

In DNA, the CDR3 is TGCAGTGCTAGCGTAGAAGAGACCCAGTACTTC. Translated, it gives CSASVEETQYF. V is TRBV20-1 and J is TRBJ2-5; D uncertain. Trimming shortened V by 3 bases and J by 3 bases, and 5 bases separated the two germline ends. The CDR3 extends over 11 amino acids. CDR1 and CDR2 from the germline V gene are DFQATT and SNEGSKA (reference sequence).